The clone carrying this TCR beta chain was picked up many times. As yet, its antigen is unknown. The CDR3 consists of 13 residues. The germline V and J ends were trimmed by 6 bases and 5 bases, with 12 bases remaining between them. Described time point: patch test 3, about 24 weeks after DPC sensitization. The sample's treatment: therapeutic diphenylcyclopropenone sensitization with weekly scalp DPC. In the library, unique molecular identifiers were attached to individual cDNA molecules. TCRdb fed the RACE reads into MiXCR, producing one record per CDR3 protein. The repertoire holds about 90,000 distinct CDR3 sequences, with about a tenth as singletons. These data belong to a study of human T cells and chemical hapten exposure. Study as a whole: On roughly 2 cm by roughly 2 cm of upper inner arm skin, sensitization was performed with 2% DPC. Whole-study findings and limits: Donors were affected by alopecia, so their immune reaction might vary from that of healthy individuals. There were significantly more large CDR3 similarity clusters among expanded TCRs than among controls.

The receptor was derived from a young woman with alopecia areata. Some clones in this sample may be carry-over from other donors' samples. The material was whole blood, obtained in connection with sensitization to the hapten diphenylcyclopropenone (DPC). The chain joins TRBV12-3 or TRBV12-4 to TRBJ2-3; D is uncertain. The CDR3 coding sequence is TGTGCCAGCAGCCATTTAGGCGAAGATACGCAGTATTTT. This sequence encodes CASSHLGEDTQYF.